The T cell receptor (beta chain) described here comes from a study of glioma-infiltrating T cells after dendritic cell vaccination. The wider study: Autologous tumor lysate-pulsed dendritic cell vaccination was given between about 2003 and 2013.

CDR1 SGHAT and CDR2 FQDESV come from the germline V gene (reference sequence). Trimming removed 1 base at V and 7 bases at J, with 5 bases between. This CDR3 comprises 12 residues. This clone was seen once. Only patients with spare fresh-frozen tumor and over two years of follow-up were included. The immunoSEQ assay amplified TCRB CDR3 from up to about 2 ug DNA. Assay: immunoSEQ multiplex PCR; the TCRdb copy retains only in-frame clones and omits some. The sample contains 60,000 to 70,000 clones, around four fifths of which appear only once. The chain is built from TRBV11-1 and TRBJ2-1; no reliable D call. The receptor was isolated from a human donor with glioblastoma. The source was blood, collected before dendritic cell vaccination. CDR3 nucleotides: TGTGCCAGCAGCTTAGTCCGGAATGAGCAGTTCTTC. Protein: CASSLVRNEQFF.